These T cell receptor beta chains were read from a single sample in a study of blood T cell repertoires in COVID-19. The method was immunoSEQ multiplex PCR; TCRdb's version includes in-frame clones alone and lacks a portion of them. The profile covers fewer than 250,000 clones, with about four fifths appearing a single time and approximately 4.8% taken by the ten largest. The specimen was peripheral blood. The origin of the receptors is a woman aged 70-85 years with acute or convalescent COVID-19. The conserved cysteine and the conserved F or W are not part of the CDR3 here.

v_gene: TRBV10-3; j_gene: TRBJ2-1; CDR3aa: AISLDRGGYNEQF
v_gene: TRBV7-9; j_gene: TRBJ2-1; CDR3aa: ASSSRQGGNEQF
v_gene: TRBV7-6; j_gene: TRBJ1-5; CDR3aa: ASSLSPGEYSNQPQH
v_gene: TRBV27; j_gene: TRBJ1-1; CDR3aa: ASRFRLNTEAF
v_gene: TRBV2; j_gene: TRBJ2-5; CDR3aa: ASRWDSAETQY
v_gene: TRBV11-2; j_gene: TRBJ2-1; CDR3aa: ASSLRGGSYNEQF
v_gene: TRBV7-6; j_gene: TRBJ2-3; CDR3aa: ASSLPNRTSGGAVTDTQY
v_gene: TRBV5-1; j_gene: TRBJ2-3; CDR3aa: ASSSGLAGGGVADTQY
v_gene: TRBV27; j_gene: TRBJ1-2; CDR3aa: ASSLGTAPTYGYT
v_gene: TRBV19; j_gene: TRBJ1-2; CDR3aa: ASRSGQGTYGYT
v_gene: TRBV7-9; j_gene: TRBJ1-1; CDR3aa: ASSPPGQGGAKAF
v_gene: TRBV5-1; j_gene: TRBJ2-7; CDR3aa: ASSWGQGANYEQY
v_gene: TRBV3-1/TRBV3-2; j_gene: TRBJ2-1; CDR3aa: ASSHRGTGPYNEQF
v_gene: TRBV2; j_gene: TRBJ1-2; CDR3aa: ASSGGTGFNYGYT
v_gene: TRBV6-6; j_gene: TRBJ1-1; CDR3aa: ASSSDRGKYTEAF
v_gene: TRBV7-2; j_gene: TRBJ2-1; CDR3aa: ASSLDRGSYNEQF
v_gene: TRBV5-8; j_gene: TRBJ1-1; CDR3aa: ASSLDNMNTEAF
v_gene: TRBV19; j_gene: TRBJ1-5; CDR3aa: ASSIVISGFGQPQH
v_gene: TRBV11-2; j_gene: TRBJ2-3; CDR3aa: ASSLDRFTDTQY
v_gene: TRBV2; j_gene: TRBJ1-2; CDR3aa: ASSEVSGTRQAYGYT
v_gene: TRBV29-1; j_gene: TRBJ1-3; CDR3aa: SVGLGSRSGNTIY
v_gene: TRBV2; j_gene: TRBJ1-6; CDR3aa: ASRRDRVHLH
v_gene: TRBV5-4; j_gene: TRBJ1-4; CDR3aa: ASSSSGQDEKLF
v_gene: TRBV7-2; j_gene: TRBJ1-1; CDR3aa: ASSLDGQLLMTEAF
v_gene: TRBV10-1; j_gene: TRBJ2-3; CDR3aa: ASGGRVAGGTDTQY
v_gene: TRBV18; j_gene: TRBJ1-5; CDR3aa: ASSPANQGILNQPQH
v_gene: TRBV5-1; j_gene: TRBJ2-3; CDR3aa: ASSLSSGGTDTQY
v_gene: TRBV18; j_gene: TRBJ2-5; CDR3aa: ASSQGLAGKETQY
v_gene: TRBV2; j_gene: TRBJ2-2; CDR3aa: ASSVGVTGELF
v_gene: TRBV4-2; j_gene: TRBJ1-1; CDR3aa: ASSQDYGNTEAF
v_gene: TRBV5-5; j_gene: TRBJ1-1; CDR3aa: ASSSTENTEAF
v_gene: TRBV28; j_gene: TRBJ2-5; CDR3aa: ASTRWGGRETQY
v_gene: TRBV18; j_gene: TRBJ1-6; CDR3aa: ASSPEGAPLH
v_gene: TRBV10-1; j_gene: TRBJ2-1; CDR3aa: ASSGLAGESSYNEQF
v_gene: TRBV29-1; j_gene: TRBJ1-5; CDR3aa: SVRQGSGNQPQH